This T cell receptor beta chain is drawn from a study of T cell responses to AZD1222 COVID-19 vaccine. Whole-study results and caveats: Baseline testing showed seropositivity in only six AZD1222 recipients.

On this clone: The target antigen is unknown.

This CDR3 spans 16 amino acids. CDR1 is SNHLY, CDR2 FYNNEI, per germline. V dropped 3 bases and J dropped 4 bases, with 19 bases sitting between them. Clones were read by immunoSEQ multiplex PCR, and TCRdb kept only the in-frame ones, dropping some. The sample records about 120,000 clones, roughly 85% being singletons. The chain recombines TRBV2 with TRBJ2-7; D not certain. Material: peripheral blood, obtained on day 0 of AZD1222 vaccination. This receptor was obtained from an adult in good health. The CDR3 sequence: CASSDSLTTHKYEQYF. The CDR3, as DNA: TGTGCCAGCAGTGATAGTCTGACAACACACAAGTACGAGCAGTACTTC.